Each of the 18 T cell receptor beta chains below was sequenced from the same sample in a study of T-cell memory formation after mild COVID-19. TCRdb ran MiXCR on the 5' RACE reads and lists one entry per CDR3 protein. The table has more than 10,000 distinct CDR3 sequences, roughly 15% seen once. Input material: PBMCs or a T cell subset sorted from them (not recorded which). Receptor source: a man between 18 and 29 years old who had mild COVID-19 (a few samples of this study predate the infection). Cell type and time point are not known.

Many counts were recorded for this clonotype. The chain links TRBV5-4 to TRBJ2-7, with D maybe TRBD2 (5 bases). Germline V gene lookup returns CDR1 SGHNT and CDR2 YYREEE (reference sequence). The CDR3 covers 13 residues. V dropped 2 bases and J dropped 2 bases, with 8 bases sitting between them. The CDR3 here is CASSLFGTYEQYF. The CDR3 coding sequence is TGTGCCAGCAGCTTATTCGGGACCTACGAGCAGTACTTC.

At least ten counts were recorded for this clonotype. V usage is TRBV7-9 and J usage is TRBJ2-5, with D possibly TRBD1 on 5 matching bases. The CDR3 runs to 13 residues. The germline V gene has CDR1 SEHNR and CDR2 FQNEAQ (reference sequence). Between the trimmed V and J ends, which lost 6 bases and 1 base, there was a span of 9 bases. The CDR3 sequence is CASRWTPQETQYF. CDR3 DNA sequence: TGTGCCAGCAGATGGACACCCCAAGAGACCCAGTACTTC.

The rearrangement links TRBV6-2 or TRBV6-3 to TRBJ1-5; no reliable D call. Germline loops: CDR1 MNHEY, CDR2 SVGEGT. Trimming left V 2 bases short and J 4 bases short, with 12 bases between. The CDR3 covers 15 residues. CDR3 sequence reads: CASSYDSTPNQPQHF. The CDR3 DNA is TGTGCCAGCAGTTACGACTCTACCCCGAATCAGCCCCAGCATTTT.

This clonotype was picked up many times. J is TRBJ1-2 and V is TRBV20-1; D gene ambiguous. Germline V gene data show CDR1 as DFQATT and CDR2 as SNEGSKA (reference sequence). CDR3 length equals 12 residues. CDR3 bases: TGCAGCACCCTGAGGGCTTTCTATGGCTACACCTTC. As protein: CSTLRAFYGYTF.

There are a few counts of this clonotype. The J gene is TRBJ1-5, the V gene TRBV5-5; no clear D gene. Between the trimmed V and J ends, which lost 4 bases and 4 bases, there was a span of 18 bases. The CDR3 is 16 amino acids. Germline CDR1 reads SGHKS; CDR2 reads YYEKEE (reference sequence). For the CDR3, the DNA is TGTGCCAGCAGCGGCCAATGGGGAGCAGCGAATCAGCCCCAGCATTTT. This sequence encodes CASSGQWGAANQPQHF.

This clonotype was recorded many times. J is TRBJ2-4 and V is TRBV11-1, with 8 nucleotides matching TRBD1. This CDR3 comprises 14 residues. Germline CDR1 reads SGHAT; CDR2 reads FQDESV (reference sequence). V was clipped by 3 bases and J by 5 bases; unmatched bases: 3. CDR3 region: CASSFQTGENIQYF. The CDR3 bases are TGTGCCAGCAGCTTTCAGACAGGGGAAAACATTCAGTACTTC.

This clonotype was observed a handful of times. This rearrangement joins TRBV11-1 to TRBJ2-5; 8 positions agree with TRBD2. The germline V gene has CDR1 SGHAT and CDR2 FQDESV (reference sequence). Losses at the gene ends were 5 bases for V and 7 bases for J; bases not matched to a gene: 12. This CDR3 has 15 residues. The CDR3 is CASSLSGGVLGTQYF. CDR3 nucleotides: TGTGCCAGCAGCCTTTCGGGGGGGGTCCTGGGGACCCAGTACTTC.

The chain couples TRBV2 to TRBJ2-7; D possibly corresponds to TRBD2 (6 bases). Deletions cut 6 bases from V and 6 bases from J, with 9 bases between. The V gene's germline CDR1 is SNHLY and CDR2 FYNNEI. The CDR3 length is 11 residues. The CDR3 DNA follows: TGTGCCAGCAGGAACGGGGGCGAGCAGTACTTC. This translates into CASRNGGEQYF. The variable domain in full, with the rest retrieved from reference TRBV2 and TRBJ2-7, is EPEVTQTPSHQVTQMGQEVILRCVPISNHLYFYWYRQILGQKVEFLVSFYNNEISEKSEIFDDQFSVERPDGSNFTLKIRSTKLEDSAMYFCASRNGGEQYFGPGTRLTVT.

This clonotype has more than one count but fewer than ten. V and J are TRBV28 and TRBJ2-2, with D perhaps matching TRBD1 (6 bases). This CDR3 has 16 amino acids. Germline assignment: CDR1 MDHEN and CDR2 SYDVKM. The germline V and J ends were trimmed by 7 bases and 1 base, with 16 bases remaining between them. The CDR3 region has the DNA TGTGCCAGCAAAACCCTACTGACAGGGAACACCGGGGAGCTGTTTTTT. It codes for CASKTLLTGNTGELFF.

The chain carries TRBV4-1 and TRBJ2-5; 10 nucleotides agree with TRBD2. Trimming removed 4 bases from V and 2 bases from J; junction bases left unmatched: 7. This CDR3 has 16 residues. The germline CDR1 and CDR2 sequences are MGHRA and YSYEKL. The CDR3 coding sequence is TGCGCCAGCAGCCTAAAACTAGCGGGGCTACAAGAGACCCAGTACTTC. Its protein product is CASSLKLAGLQETQYF.

In this sample, this clonotype turned up many times. V gene TRBV7-9 combines with J gene TRBJ1-6; D gene uncertain. This CDR3 is built from 13 residues. Germline V gives CDR1 SEHNR, CDR2 FQNEAQ (reference sequence). V lost 1 base to trimming and J lost 10 bases, with 8 bases between them. CDR3 in amino acids: CASSLGVGSPLHF. CDR3 nucleotides: TGTGCCAGCAGCTTAGGGGTCGGATCACCCCTCCACTTT.

For this clonotype: A much larger clone sits a single nucleotide away, making a read error possible. The chain is built from TRBV7-2 and TRBJ2-3, with D possibly being TRBD2 (5 bases). Trimming left V 2 bases short and J 3 bases short, with 18 bases between. Germline assignment: CDR1 SGHTA and CDR2 FQGNSA. The length of the CDR3 is 17 residues. CDR3 protein: CASSLSGVRTATDTQYF. The CDR3 region has the DNA TGTGCCAGCAGCTTATCCGGGGTAAGGACCGCAACAGATACGCAGTATTTT.

This chain joins TRBV7-2 and TRBJ1-2; D unclear. This CDR3 contains 15 residues. Germline assignment: CDR1 SGHTA and CDR2 FQGNSA. V was shortened by 5 bases and J by 6 bases, with 19 bases between the two germline ends. CDR3: CASSSLGEIRHGYTF. In nucleotides, the CDR3 is TGTGCCAGCAGCAGCCTCGGGGAGATCAGGCATGGCTACACCTTC.

The V call is TRBV12-3 or TRBV12-4, the J call TRBJ1-1; D may be TRBD1 (5 bases). The CDR3 length is 15 residues. Trimming took off 5 bases at V and 4 bases at J, with 17 bases between the two ends. For the CDR3, the DNA is TGTGCCAGCAGTATCTCGACAGCCGCAGCCACTGAAGCTTTCTTT. Its protein product is CASSISTAAATEAFF.

This clonotype was counted ten times or more. The V gene is TRBV5-1, the J gene TRBJ2-2, with TRBD2 matching over 7 bases. The CDR3 contains 13 residues. J lost 5 bases, V lost 4 bases, and 2 bases had no gene match. The germline V gene encodes CDR1 SGHRS and CDR2 YFSETQ. This chain's CDR3 is CASSPGGTGELFF. DNA of the CDR3: TGCGCCAGCAGCCCCGGGGGGACCGGGGAGCTGTTTTTT.

This clonotype occurred many times. The genes are TRBV4-1 and TRBJ2-7; D is ambiguous. This CDR3 spans 16 amino acids. Germline-derived CDR1 and CDR2 are MGHRA and YSYEKL. Trimming left V 0 bases short and J 1 base short, with 13 bases between. Written as DNA, the CDR3 is TGCGCCAGCAGCCAAGACAGAGAGCTAGGATCCTACGAGCAGTACTTC. Translating gives CASSQDRELGSYEQYF.

This clonotype was counted at least ten times. DNA for the CDR3: TGTGCCAGCAGCTTAAGACGGGGAAGCACAGATACGCAGTATTTT. The encoded protein is CASSLRRGSTDTQYF. The chain links TRBV7-3 to TRBJ2-3, with D possibly being TRBD2 (5 bases). Per germline, CDR1 SGHTA and CDR2 FQGTGA. This CDR3 has 15 residues. V dropped 1 base and J dropped 0 bases, with 8 bases sitting between them.

V usage is TRBV20-1 and J usage is TRBJ1-1; 12 bases match TRBD1. Germline CDR1 and CDR2: DFQATT and SNEGSKA (reference sequence). The CDR3 covers 15 residues. Trimming took 6 bases from V and 4 from J; bases not matched to a gene: 9. For the CDR3, the DNA is TGCAGTGCGGGACAGGGGGCCCTAAGGGGCACTGAAGCTTTCTTT. As protein: CSAGQGALRGTEAFF.